Only a few counts were recorded for the clone carrying this T cell receptor (beta chain). Its cognate antigen is unknown. This record comes from a study of cytotoxic CD8 clonotypes in ibrutinib-treated CLL. Study-wide results and caveats: Public clonotypes proved infrequent, and on treatment they shrank or remained steady. A difference in sampling times existed between sustained-remission and progressing patients.

V was clipped by 5 bases and J by 0 bases, with 8 bases between them. CDR3 length: 14 amino acids. The germline V gene has CDR1 ENHRY and CDR2 SYGVKD. TCRdb's copy holds only in-frame clones and misses some; the assay was immunoSEQ multiplex PCR. The sample consists of roughly 330,000 clones, about 64% of them appearing once. The material sequenced was PBMCs, taken after 36 months of ibrutinib treatment. The receptor's source is a human donor with chronic lymphocytic leukemia. The chain employs TRBV10-3 and TRBJ1-5; weak D call: TRBD1 (5 bases). The CDR3 sequence: CAISRDGSNQPQHF. CDR3 nucleotide sequence: TGTGCCATCAGTCGGGACGGTAGCAATCAGCCCCAGCATTTT.